This passage covers 9 T cell receptor beta chains from one sample sequenced in a study of blood T cell repertoires in COVID-19. Sequenced by immunoSEQ multiplex PCR; TCRdb stores in-frame clones only, minus some. The top ten hold 2.9% of the sample, which has roughly 80,000 clones, around nine tenths seen once. The sample consisted of peripheral blood. These receptors were taken from a woman aged 80 or over with acute or convalescent COVID-19.

This clone was seen once. The chain carries TRBV3-1 (or the pseudogene TRBV3-2) and TRBJ1-6, with a weak D call TRBD1 (5 bases). Deletions cut 0 bases from V and 6 bases from J, with 9 bases between. The germline V gene has CDR1 LGHDT and CDR2 YNNKEL (reference sequence). The CDR3 length is 15 residues. The CDR3 DNA reads TGTGCCAGCAGCCAAGATGGGCAGGGTAATTCACCCCTCCACTTT. Its protein is CASSQDGQGNSPLHF.

This clone was detected only a few times. The chain is built from TRBV6-6 and TRBJ1-6, with D possibly matching TRBD1 (6 bases). V was cut by 5 bases and J by 9 bases, with 20 bases left in between. Germline V lookup: CDR1 MNHNY, CDR2 SVGAGI (reference sequence). The CDR3 runs 16 residues. This CDR3 reads CASSLTLPGVRSPLHF. DNA of the CDR3: TGTGCCAGCAGTCTCACCTTACCAGGGGTTCGTTCACCCCTCCACTTT.

The chain has TRBV30 and TRBJ1-4; D gene ambiguous. Between the trimmed V and J ends, which lost 0 bases and 5 bases, there was a span of 4 bases. From germline, CDR1 is GTSNPN and CDR2 SVGIG (reference sequence). The CDR3 runs to 12 residues. CDR3 region: CAWSVRNEKLFF. In DNA form, the CDR3 reads TGTGCCTGGAGTGTCAGAAATGAAAAACTGTTTTTT. Combining the CDR3 with reference TRBV30 and TRBJ1-4 gives the whole variable domain SQTIHQWPATLVQPVGSPLSLECTVEGTSNPNLYWYRQAAGRGLQLLFYSVGIGQISSEVPQNLSASRPQDRQFILSSKKLLLSDSGFYLCAWSVRNEKLFFGSGTQLSVL.

The chain couples TRBV7-3 to TRBJ2-3; TRBD2 agrees at 12 bases. Trimming cost V 8 bases and J 0 bases; bases outside gene matches: 3. Germline CDR1 and CDR2: SGHTA and FQGTGA. The CDR3 sequence is 15 residues long. The CDR3 DNA is TGTGCCAGCGCTAGCGGGGGGGGAAGCACAGATACGCAGTATTTT. This translates into CASASGGGSTDTQYF. The variable domain in full, completed from reference TRBV7-3 and TRBJ2-3, reads GAGVSQTPSNKVTEKGKYVELRCDPISGHTALYWYRQSLGQGPEFLIYFQGTGAADDSGLPNDRFFAVRPEGSVSTLKIQRTERGDSAVYLCASASGGGSTDTQYFGPGTRLTVL.

The CDR3 bases are TGTGCCAGCAGCCAAGATCCGGGTAGCGGGTCCTACCGAGAGACCCAGTACTTC. Its translation is CASSQDPGSGSYRETQYF. V is TRBV4-2 and J is TRBJ2-5, with TRBD2 matching over 7 bases. The CDR3 contains 18 residues. Germline trimming cut 0 bases from V and 4 bases from J; bases unmatched to any gene: 14. CDR1 and CDR2 from the germline V gene are LGHNA and YNFKEQ.

Here the CDR3 DNA reads TGTGCCAGCAGCTTATTTGGCAGCTCCTACGAGCAGTACTTC. As protein: CASSLFGSSYEQYF. The chain employs TRBV11-1 and TRBJ2-7, with no clear D. The V gene's germline CDR1 is SGHAT and CDR2 FQDESV (reference sequence). CDR3 length: 14 residues. The V and J ends lost 2 bases and 0 bases respectively, with 8 bases between them.

The CDR3 DNA sequence: TGTGCCAGCAGCCACTCAGCGGGAGGCCAAGAGACCCAGTACTTC. It yields the protein CASSHSAGGQETQYF. V and J are TRBV11-3 and TRBJ2-5; TRBD2 agrees at 9 bases. V was clipped by 5 bases and J by 1 base; unmatched bases: 5. The CDR3 length is 15 residues. CDR1 and CDR2 from the germline V gene are SGHNT and YENEEA.

The CDR3 sequence is CASSLDGRAGDTQYF. The CDR3 region has the DNA TGTGCCAGCAGCTTAGACGGCAGGGCGGGGGATACGCAGTATTTT. The chain joins TRBV11-2 to TRBJ2-3; a possible D gene is TRBD2 (6 bases). The V and J ends lost 0 bases and 6 bases respectively, with 13 bases between them. This CDR3 spans 15 amino acids. Germline V gene lookup returns CDR1 SGHAT and CDR2 FQNNGV.

The J gene is TRBJ2-7, the V gene TRBV19; maybe TRBD2 (5 bases). The ends were cut back, 5 bases at V and 0 bases at J, with 11 bases in the middle. Germline CDR1 reads LNHDA; CDR2 reads SQIVND (reference sequence). This CDR3 is 14 amino acids long. The CDR3 region has the DNA TGTGCCAGTAGTGCTCCGGGGAGCTCCTACGAGCAGTACTTC. Protein sequence: CASSAPGSSYEQYF. Supplemented by reference TRBV19 and TRBJ2-7, the full variable domain reads DGGITQSPKYLFRKEGQNVTLSCEQNLNHDAMYWYRQDPGQGLRLIYYSQIVNDFQKGDIAEGYSVSREKKESFPLTVTSAQKNPTAFYLCASSAPGSSYEQYFGPGTRLTVT.